In this sample, the clone carrying this T cell receptor beta chain turned up many times. CDR1 and CDR2 from the germline V gene are SNHLY and FYNNEI. The V end was cut by 7 bases, the J end by 10 bases, with 23 bases between. CDR3 length: 16 amino acids. It was uncontrolled infection, other autoimmune disease, pregnancy or lactation that excluded patients. Clinical symptoms, serum thyroxine and TRAb, thyroid ultrasound and orbital computed tomography were used for the diagnoses. PBMCs were derived from roughly 10 ml fresh peripheral blood. TCR beta CDR3 regions were amplified from RNA transcripts. HTBI primers were the set used in a first-round RT-PCR of the TCR CDR3. TCRdb analysed the multiplex PCR reads with MiXCR anew, one entry per CDR3 protein. This sample yields around 600,000 distinct CDR3 sequences, of which 13% to 15% are seen a single time; about 6.6% belongs to the top ten. This entry comes from a study of T cells in Graves' hyperthyroidism and ophthalmopathy. Study information: Peripheral blood collection took place at initial diagnosis, before any treatment.

This receptor was taken from a young woman with Graves' ophthalmopathy. The sequenced sample consisted of blood. This chain uses TRBV2 with TRBJ1-6, with D possibly being TRBD1 (5 bases). This CDR3 reads CASTYSLTASKSPLHF. The CDR3 DNA follows: TGTGCCAGCACTTACTCCTTGACAGCGTCAAAATCACCCCTCCACTTT.